This T cell receptor beta chain was identified in a study of cytomegalovirus exposure and HLA in healthy donors (TCRdb year 2017). About the full investigation: According to an earlier analysis of around 600 of the donors, about 179 million T cells yielded 117 million unique TCR beta sequences and approximately 300 Gb of sequence data. An early release that covered about 600 HLA-typed donors contained around 300 gigabases of sequencing data and tens of millions of unique TCR sequences. Of the approximately 370 genotyped donors, 80% to 90% were placed in the genetic ancestry cluster associated with self-reported Caucasian donors. The aim of the study was to test whether cataloging public T cell receptors could identify signatures of past pathogen exposure. Using immunosequencing, the study profiled T cell repertoires from around 670 subjects and related those repertoires to cytomegalovirus serostatus. Along with the approximately 650-subject first cohort, a separate validation cohort of 120 different subjects was used. To predict cytomegalovirus infection status, the study combined high-throughput TCR immunosequencing, statistical association of individual TCRs with disease status, and machine learning. To study patterns of TCR occurrence, a later analysis re-analyzed previously published TCR beta repertoires from around 660 donors and added high-resolution HLA genotyping. The later analysis used no new phenotypic data to find candidate immune exposures, relying instead on TCR beta sequences and their occurrence across donors. An earlier analysis of around 540 of the donors applied high-throughput TCR beta sequencing to assess whether each TCR beta V gene segment acted as functional or pseudogenic. Alongside the repertoire data, information on donor age, sex, ethnicity and CMV serostatus was compiled. A later genetic analysis used genome-wide SNP genotypes for about three fifths of the 666 donors, treating that subset as a discovery cohort. Every discovery cohort repertoire had been produced on one sequencing platform. Both class I and class II loci were covered by HLA typing, at four-digit resolution. The number of typed donors differed by locus: about 620-640 for A, B, C, DRB1 and DQB1; 522 for DQA1; fewer than 610 for DPA1; and about 450 for DPB1. About 5 DR-DQ haplotypes were handled as single units for association and clustering, since linkage in the cohort was strong. Among about 390 genotyped donors of the cohort, an average of around 240,000 unique TCR beta nucleotide sequences were sequenced per donor, around 20% of them non-productive. Results and caveats for the whole study, not just this receptor: CMV serostatus was the only immune exposure information available for the cohort. In a later analysis, HLA-associated TCR beta chains were found to be more clonally expanded and to have lower generation probabilities than equally common non-associated chains. The classifier was reported to diagnose cytomegalovirus status with high specificity and sensitivity in both the original and validation cohorts. Three of the identified cytomegalovirus-associated TCR beta chains were confirmed in vitro to be specific for cytomegalovirus antigens. A cluster of highly shared sequence variants was judged likely to represent a technical artifact of the sequencing pipeline. While some public TCRs were present in many individuals, most TCR sequences turned up only very rarely across donors. When HLA alleles, especially DR and DQ, strongly co-occurred, TCR associations were difficult to assign to individual alleles. In this cohort, only TCR beta chains were sequenced, and detectable features were limited by the absence of alpha or paired-chain data. A later genetic analysis reported fewer N-insertions in productive TCRs among donors in an Asian-associated ancestry cluster than the roughly 700-donor mean. The 87-base-pair reads could not distinguish some IMGT-functional V segments, including TRBV6-2 and TRBV6-3, so those segments were excluded. Because some donors lacked HLA typing at each locus, the association tests relied only on the typed subset. A further reported finding was that TCR beta sequences accurately predicted the HLA-A and HLA-B alleles for most subjects in the first cohort. Most CMV-associated TCR beta chains appeared to be HLA-restricted in a later analysis, and the HLA associations seemed to be driven largely by CMV exposure. According to a later analysis, TCR association rates differed among HLA loci, with DRB1 alleles showing the most associated TCRs and HLA-C alleles showing the fewest. The authors suggested that the approach could potentially be generalized to other disease states and immunological phenotypes. An earlier analysis of approximately 530 of the donors showed that most TCR beta V segments appeared in productive rearrangements either about 87% or about 30% of the time, which broadly matched IMGT annotations. In a later analysis, several top co-occurrence clusters were reported to appear linked to parvovirus B19, influenza, CMV and Epstein-Barr virus. At a false discovery rate of 0.05, a later analysis linked 16,951 TCR beta sequences to specific HLA alleles. A total of fewer than 200 TCR beta chains were listed by the study as associated with cytomegalovirus. V-gene and J-gene trimming of TCR beta chains was associated with a missense DCLRE1C variant in a later genetic analysis, and the association was replicated in an independent cohort. The earlier analysis of 587 of the donors excluded over 15 rarely observed V segments, including chromosome 9 orphons, because counts were too low. Correlated functional status among segregating V segments might reflect linkage disequilibrium, but an unknown experimental factor could not be ruled out. Roughly uniform sequencing depth across donors was assumed in presence/absence analyses, although this assumption may not hold.

A word on this clone: Its antigen remains undetermined. The record has no base qualities; no much larger clone is one base away.

The protocol used for the library was the immunoSEQ multiplex PCR assay. A mixture of 60 forward primers for TCR Vbeta segments and 13 reverse primers for TCR Jbeta segments was used in the multiplex PCR. A multiplex PCR assay on genomic DNA amplified the CDR3 region of rearranged TCR beta genes. Amplified TCR beta libraries were sequenced as 87-base-pair reads on the Illumina HiSeq System. The study's own analysis went as follows. Across the 500 to 700 repertoires, a later analysis counted some 81 million unique TCR beta chains, 8.5 million to 12 million of which were shared by at least two donors. Raw reads were error-corrected and collapsed into unique sequences with a nearest-neighbor algorithm that merged closely related sequences to remove PCR and sequencing errors. CDR3 sequences were aligned to IMGT reference sequences to assign V, D and J gene segments. For a sequence to be retained, a match of at least six nucleotides to both a V gene segment and a J gene segment was required. A rearrangement counted as productive if the CDR3 had no stop codons and remained in frame with V and J, and every other rearrangement counted as non-productive. CDR3 was defined according to IMGT convention as the region running from the second conserved V-encoded cysteine to the conserved J-encoded phenylalanine. The earlier analysis of roughly 590 of the donors excluded sequences that lacked an unambiguous match to a single V gene segment. In an earlier analysis of several hundred of the donors, V segments were called functional above 56.7% productive rearrangements and were called segregating when the between-donor standard deviation exceeded 5%. A statistical classification framework was developed to diagnose cytomegalovirus status using the catalog of TCR beta chain sequences. In a later analysis, TCR nucleotide sequences were compared against IMGT/GENE-DB human TR gene sequences so that V and J genes could be assigned. The TCRdist pipeline was used in a later analysis to assign CDR3 sequences and most-parsimonious VDJ recombination scenarios. In a later analysis, each TCR beta chain was defined by its CDR3 amino acid sequence together with its V-gene family, and reads lacking a unique V-gene family were excluded. In a later analysis, 500 to 650 highly shared, low-generation-probability nucleotide sequences were removed to address suspected cross-contamination and a sequencing artifact. For each public chain, a later analysis derived a clonal expansion index from normalized ranks of inferred template counts within each repertoire. Generation probabilities in a later analysis came from a VDJ recombination model fitted to out-of-frame rearrangements, and those results were checked against IGoR. In a later analysis, TCR-TCR, TCR-HLA and TCR-CMV co-occurrence was scored with hypergeometric tests, and a repertoire-size bias correction was applied to TCR pairs. False discovery rates were estimated in a later analysis by permuting HLA or CMV assignments 20 times. In a later analysis, co-occurring TCRs were grouped using DBSCAN, with TCRdist sequence similarity added in when clustering inside HLA-allele-positive subsets. Repertoires with fewer than 30,000 or more than 120,000 public chains were left out of co-occurrence clustering, as were roughly five repertoires with anomalous nucleotide sharing. TCRdb mirrors the immuneACCESS table, restricted to in-frame sequences. Some clones are absent from its copies; in checked studies, under half trace to an unresolved V gene, and the reason for the others is unknown. Clone size and V and J calls were adopted from that table, with D and trimming inferred from the DNA. The sample profile shows around 150,000 clones; nearly 80% of them were found once. Around 15% of the sample is in the top ten clones.

Germline trimming amounts to 1 base on V and 2 bases on J, with 15 as the count of junction bases outside the gene matches. CDR1 and CDR2 (SGHDT, YYEEEE) derive from the germline V gene. From the cysteine through the valine, the CDR3 covers 18 amino acids. Only the CDR3 DNA is retained, 54 bases long and in frame from the first base. The cohort was made up of under 800 healthy bone marrow donors. At the time of sampling, every cohort member was nominally healthy, though immune exposures that went unrecorded were likely present. The donor was CMV seropositive and belonged to the group of 250 to 350 seropositive cohort members. Each donor provided a peripheral blood sample, and peripheral blood mononuclear cells were used for TCR beta sequencing. Genomic DNA was extracted from the blood cell samples with the Qiagen DNeasy Blood Extraction Kit.

The sequenced sample was PBMCs. Recombination connected TRBV5-6 to TRBJ2-7, with 7 central nucleotides matching TRBD2. This clonotype originated in a man over 45 in good health and CMV-seropositive. The nucleotides are TGTGCCAGCAGCTTGAACGGAGGGGAGGGATTGACAACCTACGAGCAGTACGTC. It translates to CASSLNGGEGLTTYEQYV.